What follows are 29 T cell receptor beta chains derived from one specimen sequenced in a study of T cells in Graves' hyperthyroidism and ophthalmopathy (dated by TCRdb to between 2018 and 2020). The method was multiplex PCR. The sequencing machine was an Illumina HiSeq 2000. The TCR beta CDR3 regions were amplified from the RNA transcripts. The first round of RT-PCR for the TCR CDR3 was performed with the HTBI primer set and the Qiagen OneStep RT-PCR kit. Using fastp at Q25 and MiXCR, TCRdb reprocessed the public reads and kept productive beta chains. Entries are consolidated by CDR3 protein sequence, retaining the most common genes and DNA. The sample includes about 210,000 distinct CDR3 sequences, with around 20% observed a single time. The ten most abundant clones make up roughly 44% of the sample. The sample was blood. All receptors derive from a man aged 35 to 55 with Graves' hyperthyroidism.

This clonotype was observed at least ten times. The chain has TRBV7-9 and TRBJ2-7; D is perhaps TRBD1 or TRBD2 (5 bases each). CDR3 length equals 13 residues. Deletions cut 5 bases from V and 6 bases from J, with 14 bases between. Germline V gene lookup returns CDR1 SEHNR and CDR2 FQNEAQ (reference sequence). Here the CDR3 DNA reads TGTGCCAGCAGCGTGGGTGCCGGGACCGAGCAGTACTTC. Its translation: CASSVGAGTEQYF. The full variable domain, completed using reference TRBV7-9 and TRBJ2-7, is DTGVSQNPRHKITKRGQNVTFRCDPISEHNRLYWYRQTLGQGPEFLTYFQNEAQLEKSRLLSDRFSAERPKGSFSTLEIQRTEQGDSAMYLCASSVGAGTEQYFGPGTRLTVT.

This clonotype was counted a few times. This rearrangement joins TRBV6-1 to TRBJ2-7; 9 bases align to TRBD1. Looked up from germline, CDR1 is MNHNS and CDR2 is SASEGT. Trimming took 10 bases from V and 6 from J; bases not matched to a gene: 10. There are 13 residues in the CDR3. CDR3 sequence (DNA): TGTGCCATCAGGGGGACAGGGCTATCCGAGCAGTACTTC. Translation: CAIRGTGLSEQYF.

To note about this clonotype: A much larger clonotype is one base distant, so this may be a read error. The rearrangement uses TRBV7-9 and TRBJ2-5, with D possibly matching TRBD2 (6 bases). This CDR3 spans 13 amino acids. Germline values: CDR1 SEHNR, CDR2 FQNEAQ (reference sequence). CDR3 DNA sequence: TGTGCCAGCAGGACCGGCGGGGAAGAGGCCCAGTACTTC. Its translation is CASRTGGEEAQYF. The full variable domain, its missing parts supplied by reference TRBV7-9 and TRBJ2-5, is DTGVSQNPRHKITKRGQNVTFRCDPISEHNRLYWYRQTLGQGPEFLTYFQNEAQLEKSRLLSDRFSAERPKGSFSTLEIQRTEQGDSAMYLCASRTGGEEAQYFGPGTRLLVL.

This clonotype has just a few counts. V and J are TRBV6-1 and TRBJ2-7, with D possibly TRBD1 on 6 matching bases. The CDR3 covers 12 residues. CDR1 is MNHNS, CDR2 SASEGT, per germline. Trimming stripped 6 bases from V and 7 bases from J, with 13 bases between. The chain's CDR3 is CASSVTDREQYF. In DNA form, the CDR3 reads TGTGCCAGCAGCGTCACCGACAGGGAGCAGTACTTC.

The V and J genes are TRBV12-3 or TRBV12-4 and TRBJ1-2, with D perhaps TRBD1 (5 bases). Trimming shortened V by 7 bases and J by 8 bases, and 20 bases separated the two germline ends. This CDR3 is built from 14 residues. The CDR3, as DNA: TGTGCCAGCACCTTGGCTGTGGGGACTCTGGGCTACACCTTC. Translated, it gives CASTLAVGTLGYTF.

Points on this clonotype: At one end the junction does not follow the germline gene, possibly because of a read error. The rearrangement uses TRBV7-2 and TRBJ2-7, with 12 bases that match TRBD2. CDR1 and CDR2 from the germline V gene are SGHTA and FQGNSA. This CDR3 spans 15 amino acids. In DNA, the CDR3 is TGTGCCAGCAGCTTACATCTAGCGGGGGGGGGCGAGCAGCACTTC. Its protein is CASSLHLAGGGEQHF.

This clonotype was counted ten times or more. This chain links TRBV2 with TRBJ1-5, with TRBD1 matching over 7 bases. The CDR3 length is 16 residues. Germline trimming cut 0 bases from V and 2 bases from J; bases unmatched to any gene: 4. Germline V gene data show CDR1 as SNHLY and CDR2 as FYNNEI. CDR3 region: CASSEALDRGNQPQHF. The DNA of the CDR3 is TGTGCCAGCAGTGAAGCGCTTGACAGGGGCAATCAGCCCCAGCATTTT. Full variable domain (remainder filled in from reference TRBV2 and TRBJ1-5): EPEVTQTPSHQVTQMGQEVILRCVPISNHLYFYWYRQILGQKVEFLVSFYNNEISEKSEIFDDQFSVERPDGSNFTLKIRSTKLEDSAMYFCASSEALDRGNQPQHFGDGTRLSIL.

The chain uses TRBV5-4 and TRBJ1-4; tentative D call: TRBD1 (5 bases). This CDR3 spans 14 amino acids. V was clipped by 4 bases and J by 8 bases, with 15 bases between them. Germline V gives CDR1 SGHNT, CDR2 YYREEE (reference sequence). DNA for the CDR3: TGTGCCAGCAGCCCAGACAGAGAGGGAGAAAAACTGTTTTTT. Translation gives CASSPDREGEKLFF.

This clonotype was picked up many times. This chain uses TRBV27 with TRBJ1-2; the match to TRBD1 covers 7 bases. CDR1 and CDR2 (germline): MNHEY, SMNVEV (reference sequence). The CDR3 contains 15 residues. With V trimmed by 5 bases and J by 2 bases, 8 bases remained unmatched. The DNA of the CDR3 is TGTGCCAGCAGTCTCCGACCGGGACAGAACTATGGCTACACCTTC. Amino acids: CASSLRPGQNYGYTF.

A remark on this clonotype: It is likely a read error, because the conserved phenylalanine at the end of the CDR3 is missing. V usage is TRBV20-1 and J usage is TRBJ2-2, with 7 bases aligning to TRBD1. Germline V lookup: CDR1 DFQATT, CDR2 SNEGSKA (reference sequence). Germline trimming cut 3 bases from V and 0 bases from J; bases unmatched to any gene: 1. The CDR3 consists of 14 residues. The CDR3 spells CSARGQPNTGELFL. CDR3 in DNA: TGCAGTGCTAGGGGACAGCCGAACACCGGGGAGCTGTTTCTT.

The rearrangement uses TRBV7-3 and TRBJ2-1; 8 bases align to TRBD2. V dropped 3 bases and J dropped 10; count of bases not matched to a gene: 5. CDR3 length: 13 residues. Germline-derived CDR1 and CDR2 are SGHTA and FQGTGA. Here the CDR3 reads CASSFGLAREQFF. CDR3 nucleotide sequence: TGTGCCAGCAGCTTCGGACTAGCACGAGAGCAGTTCTTC.

This clonotype was observed many times. The rearrangement joins TRBV4-2 to TRBJ2-1; TRBD2 matches at 10 bases. Germline V gene lookup returns CDR1 LGHNA and CDR2 YNFKEQ. The CDR3 extends over 15 amino acids. The ends lost 7 bases at V and 5 bases at J; junction bases unmatched: 8. This CDR3 is CASKGPLAGDNEQFF. In DNA form, the CDR3 reads TGTGCCAGCAAAGGGCCCCTAGCGGGGGACAATGAGCAGTTCTTC.

This clonotype was recorded many times. The CDR3 nucleotides are TGTGCCACCAGTGATTTTAGCGGGGGGGACACCGGGGAGCTGTTTTTT. Translating it yields CATSDFSGGDTGELFF. V and J are TRBV24-1 and TRBJ2-2; TRBD2 agrees at 11 bases. The germline gives CDR1 KGHDR, CDR2 SFDVKD. The CDR3 extends over 16 amino acids. V lost 1 base and J lost 3; bases outside the gene matches: 0.

This clonotype was seen ten or more times. The chain joins TRBV10-3 to TRBJ2-7, with 7 bases fitting TRBD1. V was clipped by 10 bases and J by 3 bases; unmatched bases: 9. Germline V gene data show CDR1 as ENHRY and CDR2 as SYGVKD. The CDR3 is 13 residues long. As DNA, the CDR3 is TGTGCCACTCCTGGGGACAGAGGCTACGAGCAGTACTTC. It specifies CATPGDRGYEQYF.

This clonotype was counted many times. The chain combines TRBV7-9 with TRBJ2-7; D perhaps matches TRBD1 (6 bases). Trimming took off 6 bases at V and 2 bases at J, with 14 bases between the two ends. This CDR3 contains 14 residues. The germline V gene encodes CDR1 SEHNR and CDR2 FQNEAQ (reference sequence). The CDR3 loop reads CASRADSPTYEQYF. CDR3 DNA: TGTGCCAGCAGGGCGGACAGTCCTACCTACGAGCAGTACTTC.

This clonotype was seen ten or more times. CDR3 sequence: CASSERDPYGYTF. The CDR3 DNA is TGTGCCAGCAGTGAAAGAGACCCGTATGGCTACACCTTC. The V call is TRBV6-1, the J call TRBJ1-2; D not resolved. CDR3 length equals 13 residues. Deletions cut 2 bases from V and 5 bases from J, with 9 bases between. CDR1 is MNHNS, CDR2 SASEGT, per germline.

The table lists this clonotype with a few counts. This may be a read error: a much more frequent sequence differs by one nucleotide. The V call is TRBV12-3 or TRBV12-4, the J call TRBJ1-2; 9 bases fit TRBD1. J lost 8 bases, V lost 5 bases, and 6 bases had no gene match. The CDR3 consists of 13 residues. The CDR3 DNA is TGTGCCAGCAGTGCCGGGACAGGGTTGGGCTACACCTTC. Encoded protein: CASSAGTGLGYTF.

This clonotype has a count of ten or more. The chain links TRBV9 to TRBJ1-6; 7 bases map to TRBD1. The CDR3 is made up of 14 amino acids. Germline values: CDR1 SGDLS, CDR2 YYNGEE. V trimming: 4 bases; J trimming: 10 bases; junction bases outside the gene matches: 8. CDR3 DNA sequence: TGTGCCAGCAGCCTGGACAGGTTGGGCTCACCCCTCCACTTT. This gives the protein CASSLDRLGSPLHF.

A note on this clonotype: A much larger clone sits a single nucleotide away, making a read error possible. The V call is TRBV3-1, the J call TRBJ2-7, with D perhaps TRBD1 or TRBD2 (6 bases each). Germline CDR1 and CDR2: LGHDT and YNNKEL (reference sequence). This CDR3 contains 15 residues. Deletions cut 4 bases from V and 2 bases from J, with 15 bases between. The CDR3 nucleotides are TGTGCCAGCAGCCTTAGAGGGGGGACGACCTACGAGCAGTACTTC. Translation: CASSLRGGTTYEQYF.

This clonotype was found a few times. This chain connects TRBV5-1 to TRBJ1-3; D not resolved. V lost 6 bases and J 3 bases, leaving 13 bases between the germline ends. The V gene's germline CDR1 is SGHRS and CDR2 YFSETQ. The CDR3 is made up of 14 amino acids. This CDR3 is CASTPGNLGNTIYF. Here the CDR3 DNA reads TGCGCCAGCACCCCCGGTAACCTTGGAAACACCATATATTTT.

In this sample, this clonotype turned up a few times. CDR3 nucleotides: TGTGCCAGCAGCCGACTAGCGGGGTTAGATACGCAGTATTTT. Residues: CASSRLAGLDTQYF. The chain carries TRBV7-3 and TRBJ2-3, with TRBD2 matching 11 bases. CDR3 size: 14 residues. Trimming took 5 bases from V and 5 from J; bases not matched to a gene: 3. Germline loops: CDR1 SGHTA, CDR2 FQGTGA.

The chain carries TRBV2 and TRBJ2-2, with 7 bases matching TRBD1. The germline V gene encodes CDR1 SNHLY and CDR2 FYNNEI. The CDR3 is 16 amino acids. Losses at the gene ends were 3 bases for V and 0 bases for J; bases not matched to a gene: 4. Here the CDR3 reads CASSDQGGANTGELFF. Written as DNA, the CDR3 is TGTGCCAGCAGTGACCAAGGGGGCGCGAACACCGGGGAGCTGTTTTTT. The complete variable domain, with remaining parts taken from reference TRBV2 and TRBJ2-2, reads EPEVTQTPSHQVTQMGQEVILRCVPISNHLYFYWYRQILGQKVEFLVSFYNNEISEKSEIFDDQFSVERPDGSNFTLKIRSTKLEDSAMYFCASSDQGGANTGELFFGEGSRLTVL.

This clonotype was picked up a small number of times. V is TRBV6-1 and J is TRBJ2-4; the D call may be TRBD1 or TRBD2 (5 bases each). The CDR3 runs to 14 residues. Germline V gene data show CDR1 as MNHNS and CDR2 as SASEGT. The V gene lost 6 bases and the J gene lost 1 base, with 10 bases spanning the gap. CDR3 nucleotides: TGTGCCAGCAGGGTATGGGGGGCCAAAAACATTCAGTACTTC. Protein sequence: CASRVWGAKNIQYF.

This clonotype has at least ten counts. This chain links TRBV9 with TRBJ2-7, with TRBD1 identical over 10 bases. The CDR3 covers 15 residues. V shed 1 base and J 2 bases; nucleotides not matched to a gene: 3. Germline V lookup: CDR1 SGDLS, CDR2 YYNGEE. In DNA form, the CDR3 reads TGTGCCAGCAGCGTACGGACAGGGGGGCCCTACGAGCAGTACTTC. It encodes CASSVRTGGPYEQYF.

The chain has TRBV28 and TRBJ2-7; TRBD1 is a possible D gene (6 bases). The CDR3 totals 15 residues. CDR1 is MDHEN, CDR2 SYDVKM, per germline. V lost 1 base and J 5 bases, leaving 15 bases between the germline ends. CDR3 loop: CASSLSAGTPDEQYF. DNA for the CDR3: TGTGCCAGCAGTTTATCTGCCGGGACACCCGACGAGCAGTACTTC.

The chain combines TRBV7-9 with TRBJ1-2, with 11 bases lining up with TRBD1. Looked up from germline, CDR1 is SEHNR and CDR2 is FQNEAQ (reference sequence). J gave up 4 bases and V 5 bases, and 3 bases lay outside the gene matches. This CDR3 has 14 residues. The CDR3 nucleotides read TGTGCCAGCAGCCGGACAGGGGGCGGCTATGGCTACACCTTC. Translation gives CASSRTGGGYGYTF. The complete variable domain, with remaining parts taken from reference TRBV7-9 and TRBJ1-2, reads DTGVSQNPRHKITKRGQNVTFRCDPISEHNRLYWYRQTLGQGPEFLTYFQNEAQLEKSRLLSDRFSAERPKGSFSTLEIQRTEQGDSAMYLCASSRTGGGYGYTFGSGTRLTVV.

The rearrangement joins TRBV19 to TRBJ2-7; TRBD1 might be the D (6 bases). The CDR3 consists of 14 residues. Trimming removed 1 base at V and 2 bases at J, with 9 bases between. Germline V CDR1 and CDR2: LNHDA, SQIVND (reference sequence). CDR3 DNA sequence: TGTGCCAGTAGTATAGCAGGGGATACCTACGAGCAGTACTTC. Translation: CASSIAGDTYEQYF.

Notes on this clonotype: A much larger clonotype is one base distant, so this may be a read error. The chain employs TRBV27 and TRBJ2-7; D is perhaps TRBD1 (6 bases). V lost 1 base to trimming and J lost 4 bases, with 14 bases between them. The CDR3 is 15 amino acids. Germline CDR1 MNHEY, CDR2 SMNVEV (reference sequence). This CDR3 is CASSLLGAVGYEQYF. DNA for the CDR3: TGTGCCAGCAGTTTATTGGGGGCCGTGGGATACGAGCAGTACTTC.

Many counts were recorded for this clonotype. This rearrangement joins TRBV7-6 to TRBJ1-1, with no clear D. The ends were cut back, 5 bases at V and 5 bases at J, with 12 bases in the middle. This CDR3 spans 13 amino acids. CDR1 is SGHVS, CDR2 FNYEAQ, per germline. CDR3 residues: CASSRGVGTEAFF. The CDR3 DNA reads as TGTGCCAGCAGCCGCGGGGTAGGGACTGAAGCTTTCTTT.